The rows below give T cell receptor beta chains drawn from one sample of a study of a mutant IDH1 vaccine in newly diagnosed glioma. Generated by immunoSEQ multiplex PCR, the TCRdb table keeps only in-frame clones and is missing some. Here the sample spans 75,000 to 80,000 clones, roughly nine tenths being singletons. These receptors have no known antigen. The sample was PBMCs, taken from a glioma patient whose treatment included an IDH1 peptide vaccine. The receptor source for this set is a woman between 50 and 59 years old with glioma. Both conserved end residues are part of each CDR3. The D gene is left open where the match is weak. Not all rows give a size; the values are once, few, many and, for expanded clones, a class.

J | D | V | size | CDR3 | DNA
TRBJ2-7 | NA | TRBV19 | NA | CASSIEAGVTYEQYF | TGTGCCAGTAGTATAGAAGCAGGGGTGACCTACGAGCAGTACTTC
TRBJ2-7 | TRBD2 | TRBV5-1 | NA | CASSPGTSGSWEQYF | TGCGCCAGCAGCCCGGGGACTAGCGGGAGTTGGGAGCAGTACTTC
TRBJ2-7 | NA | TRBV30 | NA | CAWSVRGGPGEQYF | TGTGCCTGGAGTGTTCGGGGCGGCCCTGGCGAGCAGTACTTC
TRBJ1-2 | TRBD1 | TRBV4-1 | NA | CASSQSGTGVYGYTF | TGCGCCAGCAGCCAATCCGGGACAGGGGTTTATGGCTACACCTTC
TRBJ1-1 | NA | TRBV14 | once | CASSRTELTEAFF | TGTGCCAGCAGCCGAACAGAATTGACTGAAGCTTTCTTT
TRBJ2-7 | NA | TRBV30 | NA | CAWRGGSYEQYF | TGTGCCTGGAGAGGGGGTTCCTACGAGCAGTACTTC
TRBJ2-7 | NA | TRBV18 | NA | CASSPRPTYEQYF | TGTGCCAGCTCACCGAGGCCGACCTACGAGCAGTACTTC
TRBJ2-1 | NA | TRBV2 | once | CASSWAPSSDHNEQFF | TGTGCCAGCAGTTGGGCGCCTTCGTCGGACCACAATGAGCAGTTCTTC
TRBJ1-6 | NA | TRBV4-2 | NA | CASSATGMSGDSPLHF | TGTGCCAGCAGCGCAACAGGGATGAGTGGCGATTCACCCCTCCACTTT
TRBJ2-1 | NA | TRBV18 | NA | CASSPGRLSYNEQFF | TGTGCCAGCTCACCAGGCAGACTCTCCTACAATGAGCAGTTCTTC
TRBJ1-6 | NA | TRBV5-5 | few | CASRRLRGFISPLHF | TGTGCCAGCCGCCGTTTGAGAGGGTTCATTTCACCCCTCCACTTT
TRBJ2-1 | NA | TRBV11-2 | NA | CASSLQIGHLEYNEQFF | TGTGCCAGCAGCTTACAGATCGGCCACCTCGAATACAATGAGCAGTTCTTC
TRBJ1-5 | NA | TRBV2 | NA | CASSQQGVNQPQHF | TGTGCCAGCAGTCAACAGGGTGTCAATCAGCCCCAGCATTTT
TRBJ2-6 | TRBD2 | TRBV18 | NA | CASSPSSGKAGANVLTF | TGTGCCAGCTCACCCTCTAGCGGGAAAGCTGGGGCCAACGTCCTGACTTTC
TRBJ2-1 | TRBD2 | TRBV28 | NA | CASSTRLAGVGEQFF | TGTGCCAGCAGCACACGACTAGCGGGAGTAGGTGAGCAGTTCTTC